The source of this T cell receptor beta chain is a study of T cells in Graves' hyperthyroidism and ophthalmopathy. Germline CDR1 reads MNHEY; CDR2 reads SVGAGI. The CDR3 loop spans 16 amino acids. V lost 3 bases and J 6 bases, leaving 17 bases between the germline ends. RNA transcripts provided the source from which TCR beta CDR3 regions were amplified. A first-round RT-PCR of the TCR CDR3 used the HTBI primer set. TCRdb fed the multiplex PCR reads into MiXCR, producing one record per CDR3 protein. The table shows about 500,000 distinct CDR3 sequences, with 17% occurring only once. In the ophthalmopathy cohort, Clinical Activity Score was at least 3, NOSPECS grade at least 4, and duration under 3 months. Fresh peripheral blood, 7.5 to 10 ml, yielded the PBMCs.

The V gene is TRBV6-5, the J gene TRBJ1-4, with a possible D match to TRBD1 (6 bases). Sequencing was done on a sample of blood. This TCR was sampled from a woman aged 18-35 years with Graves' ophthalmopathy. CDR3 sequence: CASSYRGQMDYEKLFF. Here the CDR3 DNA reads TGTGCCAGCAGTTATCGGGGGCAGATGGATTATGAAAAACTGTTTTTT.